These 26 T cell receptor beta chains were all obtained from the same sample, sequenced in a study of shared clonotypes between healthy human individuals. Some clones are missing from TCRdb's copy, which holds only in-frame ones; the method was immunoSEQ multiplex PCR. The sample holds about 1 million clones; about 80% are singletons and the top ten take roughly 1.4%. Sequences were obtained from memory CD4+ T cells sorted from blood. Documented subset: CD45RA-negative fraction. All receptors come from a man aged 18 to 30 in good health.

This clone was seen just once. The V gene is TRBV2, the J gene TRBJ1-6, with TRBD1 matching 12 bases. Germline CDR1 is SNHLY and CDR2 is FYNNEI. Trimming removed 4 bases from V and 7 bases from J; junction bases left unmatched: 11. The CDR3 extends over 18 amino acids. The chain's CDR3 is CASSGLQMGTGGNSPLHF. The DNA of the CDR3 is TGTGCCAGCAGTGGCCTGCAAATGGGGACAGGGGGCAATTCACCCCTCCACTTT.

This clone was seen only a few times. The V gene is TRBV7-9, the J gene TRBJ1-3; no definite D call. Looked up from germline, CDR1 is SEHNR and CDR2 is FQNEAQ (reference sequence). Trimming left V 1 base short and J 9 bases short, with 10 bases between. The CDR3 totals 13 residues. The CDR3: CASSLVEGGTIYF. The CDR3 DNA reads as TGTGCCAGCAGCTTAGTGGAAGGAGGCACCATATATTTT.

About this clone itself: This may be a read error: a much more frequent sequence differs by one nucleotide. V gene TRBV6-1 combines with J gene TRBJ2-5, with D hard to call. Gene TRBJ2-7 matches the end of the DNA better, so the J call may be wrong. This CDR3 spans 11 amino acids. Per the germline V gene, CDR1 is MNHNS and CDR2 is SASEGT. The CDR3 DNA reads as TGTGCCAGCAGTCAAGCCTACGAGCAGTACTTC. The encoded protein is CASSQAYEQYF.

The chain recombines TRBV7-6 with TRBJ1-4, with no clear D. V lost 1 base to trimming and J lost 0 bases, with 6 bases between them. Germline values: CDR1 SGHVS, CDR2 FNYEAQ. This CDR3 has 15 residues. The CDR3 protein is CASSLGTSTNEKLFF. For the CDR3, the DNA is TGTGCCAGCAGCTTAGGGACCTCAACTAATGAAAAACTGTTTTTT. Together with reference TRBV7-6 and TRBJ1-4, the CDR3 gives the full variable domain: GAGVSQSPRYKVTKRGQDVALRCDPISGHVSLYWYRQALGQGPEFLTYFNYEAQQDKSGLPNDRFSAERPEGSISTLTIQRTEQRDSAMYRCASSLGTSTNEKLFFGSGTQLSVL.

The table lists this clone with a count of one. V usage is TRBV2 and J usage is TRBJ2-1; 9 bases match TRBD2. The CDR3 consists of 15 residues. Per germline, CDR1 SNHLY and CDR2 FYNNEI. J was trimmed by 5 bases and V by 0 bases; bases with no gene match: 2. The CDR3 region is CASSEASGGHNEQFF. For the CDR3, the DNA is TGTGCCAGCAGTGAAGCTAGCGGGGGTCACAATGAGCAGTTCTTC.

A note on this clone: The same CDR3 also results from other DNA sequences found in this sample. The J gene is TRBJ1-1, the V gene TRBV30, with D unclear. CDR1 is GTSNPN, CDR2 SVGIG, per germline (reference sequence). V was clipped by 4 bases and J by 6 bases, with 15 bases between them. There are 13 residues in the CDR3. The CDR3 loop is CAWKLHLGSEAFF. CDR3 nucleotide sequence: TGTGCCTGGAAGCTACATTTAGGATCTGAAGCTTTCTTT.

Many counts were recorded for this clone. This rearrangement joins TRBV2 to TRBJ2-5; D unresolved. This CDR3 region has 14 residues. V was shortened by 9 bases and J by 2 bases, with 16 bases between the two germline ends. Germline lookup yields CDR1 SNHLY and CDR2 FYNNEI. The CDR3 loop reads CASTYLSAQETQYF. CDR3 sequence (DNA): TGTGCCAGTACCTACCTATCGGCACAAGAGACCCAGTACTTC.

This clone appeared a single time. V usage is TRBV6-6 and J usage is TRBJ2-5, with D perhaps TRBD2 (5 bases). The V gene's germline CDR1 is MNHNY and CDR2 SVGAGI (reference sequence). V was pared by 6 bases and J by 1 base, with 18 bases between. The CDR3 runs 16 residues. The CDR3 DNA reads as TGTGCCAGCAGCCATGACCTAGCCCGTAGCCAAGAGACCCAGTACTTC. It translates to CASSHDLARSQETQYF.

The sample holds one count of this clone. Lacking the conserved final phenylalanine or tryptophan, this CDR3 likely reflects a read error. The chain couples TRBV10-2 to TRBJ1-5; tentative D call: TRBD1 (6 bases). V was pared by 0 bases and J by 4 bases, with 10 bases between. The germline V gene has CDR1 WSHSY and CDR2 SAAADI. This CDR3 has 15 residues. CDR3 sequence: CASSESRTDNQPQHS. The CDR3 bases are TGCGCCAGCAGTGAGTCTCGGACAGATAATCAGCCCCAGCATTCT.

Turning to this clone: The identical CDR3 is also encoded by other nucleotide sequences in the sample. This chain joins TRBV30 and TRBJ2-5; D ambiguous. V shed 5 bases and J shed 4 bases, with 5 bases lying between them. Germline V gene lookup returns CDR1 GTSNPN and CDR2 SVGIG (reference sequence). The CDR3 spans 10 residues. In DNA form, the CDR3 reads TGTGCCTGGGGGCGAGAGACCCAGTACTTC. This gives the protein CAWGRETQYF.

CDR3 DNA sequence: TGTGCCAGCGGTGGTGGGAGCTCCTACGAGCAGTACTTC. This sequence encodes CASGGGSSYEQYF. The chain has TRBV6-1 and TRBJ2-7; tentative D call: TRBD2 (5 bases). The CDR3 sequence is 13 residues long. Looked up from germline, CDR1 is MNHNS and CDR2 is SASEGT. Trimming took 8 bases from V and 0 from J, leaving 11 bases between them.

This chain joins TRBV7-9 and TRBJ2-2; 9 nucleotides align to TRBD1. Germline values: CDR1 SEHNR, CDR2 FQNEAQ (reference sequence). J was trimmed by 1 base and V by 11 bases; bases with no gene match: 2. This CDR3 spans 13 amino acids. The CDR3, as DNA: TGTGCCGCGGGACAGGGGAACACCGGGGAGCTGTTTTTT. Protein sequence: CAAGQGNTGELFF.

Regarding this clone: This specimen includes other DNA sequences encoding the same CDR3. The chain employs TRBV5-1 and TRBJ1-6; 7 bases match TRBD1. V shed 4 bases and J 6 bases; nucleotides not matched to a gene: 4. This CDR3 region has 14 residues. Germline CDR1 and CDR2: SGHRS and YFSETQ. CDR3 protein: CASSPGTVNSPLHF. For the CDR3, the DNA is TGCGCCAGCAGCCCCGGGACAGTTAATTCACCCCTCCACTTT.

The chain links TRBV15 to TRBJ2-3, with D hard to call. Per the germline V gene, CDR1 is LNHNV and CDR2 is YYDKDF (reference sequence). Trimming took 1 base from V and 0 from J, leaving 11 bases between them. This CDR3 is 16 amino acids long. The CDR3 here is CATSRGVSPSTDTQYF. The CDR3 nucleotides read TGTGCCACCAGCAGAGGGGTAAGCCCTAGCACAGATACGCAGTATTTT.

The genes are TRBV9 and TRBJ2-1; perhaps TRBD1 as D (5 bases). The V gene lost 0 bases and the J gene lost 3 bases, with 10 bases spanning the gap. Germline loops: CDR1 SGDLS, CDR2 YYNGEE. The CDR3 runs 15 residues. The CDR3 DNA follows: TGTGCCAGCAGCGTAGAGGACAAAAACTACAATGAGCAGTTCTTC. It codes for CASSVEDKNYNEQFF.

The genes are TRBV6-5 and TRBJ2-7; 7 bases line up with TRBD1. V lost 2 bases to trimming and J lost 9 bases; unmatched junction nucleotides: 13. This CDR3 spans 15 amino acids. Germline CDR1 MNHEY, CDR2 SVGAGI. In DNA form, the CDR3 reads TGTGCCAGCAGTTACGGGGACCGGGACAGAGCCTTGCAGTACTTC. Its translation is CASSYGDRDRALQYF.

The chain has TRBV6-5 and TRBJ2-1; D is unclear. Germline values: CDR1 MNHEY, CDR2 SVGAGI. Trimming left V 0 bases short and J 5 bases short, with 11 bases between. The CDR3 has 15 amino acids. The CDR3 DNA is TGTGCCAGCAGTTACTCGAAAATACTCCACAATGAGCAGTTCTTC. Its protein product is CASSYSKILHNEQFF.

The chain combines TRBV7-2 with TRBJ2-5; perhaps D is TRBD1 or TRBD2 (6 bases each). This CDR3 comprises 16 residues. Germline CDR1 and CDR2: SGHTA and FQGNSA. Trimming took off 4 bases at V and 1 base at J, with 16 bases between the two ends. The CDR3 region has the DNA TGTGCCAGCAGCTCCCGGCAGAAGGGGGGCCAAGAGACCCAGTACTTC. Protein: CASSSRQKGGQETQYF.

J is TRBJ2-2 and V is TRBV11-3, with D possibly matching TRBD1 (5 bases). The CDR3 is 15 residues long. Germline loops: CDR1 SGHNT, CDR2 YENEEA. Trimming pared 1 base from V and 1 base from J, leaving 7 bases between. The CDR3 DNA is TGTGCCAGCAGCTTAGTAGGACAGAACACCGGGGAGCTGTTTTTT. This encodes CASSLVGQNTGELFF.

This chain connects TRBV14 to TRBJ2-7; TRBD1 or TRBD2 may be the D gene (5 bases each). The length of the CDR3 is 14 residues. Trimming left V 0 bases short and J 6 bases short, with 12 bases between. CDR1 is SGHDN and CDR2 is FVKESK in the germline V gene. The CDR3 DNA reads TGTGCCAGCAGCCAAGAATGGGGGTTCTCCGAGCAGTACTTC. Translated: CASSQEWGFSEQYF.

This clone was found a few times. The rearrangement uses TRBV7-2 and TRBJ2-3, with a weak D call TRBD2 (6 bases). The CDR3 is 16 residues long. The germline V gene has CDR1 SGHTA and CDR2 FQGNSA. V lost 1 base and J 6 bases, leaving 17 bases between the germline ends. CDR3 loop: CASSLDGGKWWDTQYF. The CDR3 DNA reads TGTGCCAGCAGCTTAGATGGCGGGAAGTGGTGGGATACGCAGTATTTT.

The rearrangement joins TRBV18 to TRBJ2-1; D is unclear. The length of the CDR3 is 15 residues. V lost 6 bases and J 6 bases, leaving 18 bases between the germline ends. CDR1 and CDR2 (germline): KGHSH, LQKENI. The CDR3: CASSPPVGYGNEQFF. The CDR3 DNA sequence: TGTGCCAGCTCCCCGCCCGTAGGGTACGGCAATGAGCAGTTCTTC.

The CDR3 DNA reads as TGTGCCAGCAGCCTCGAGAGCTCCTACGAGCAGTACTTC. Protein product: CASSLESSYEQYF. The V call is TRBV9, the J call TRBJ2-5; the D is unclear. The DNA end lines up better with TRBJ2-7; the J call may be wrong. Looked up from germline, CDR1 is SGDLS and CDR2 is YYNGEE. This CDR3 region has 13 residues.

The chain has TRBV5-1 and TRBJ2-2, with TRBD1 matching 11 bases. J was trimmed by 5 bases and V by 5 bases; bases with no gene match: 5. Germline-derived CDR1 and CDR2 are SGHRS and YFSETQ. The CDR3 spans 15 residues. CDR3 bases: TGCGCCAGCAGTATCGGGACAGGGGGAACCGGGGAGCTGTTTTTT. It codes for CASSIGTGGTGELFF.

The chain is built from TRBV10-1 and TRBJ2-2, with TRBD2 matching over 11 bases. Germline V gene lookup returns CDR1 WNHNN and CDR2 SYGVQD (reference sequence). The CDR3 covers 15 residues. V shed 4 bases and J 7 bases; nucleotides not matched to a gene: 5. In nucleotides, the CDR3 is TGCGCCAGCAGTGCTGGGACTAGCGGAATCGGGGAGCTGTTTTTT. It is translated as CASSAGTSGIGELFF.

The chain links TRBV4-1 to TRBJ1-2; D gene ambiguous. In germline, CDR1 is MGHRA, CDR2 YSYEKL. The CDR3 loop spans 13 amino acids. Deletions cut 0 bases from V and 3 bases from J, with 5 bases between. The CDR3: CASSQDRYYGYTF. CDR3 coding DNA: TGCGCCAGCAGCCAAGACAGGTACTATGGCTACACCTTC.